The rows below give T cell receptor beta chains drawn from one sample of a study of OX40 agonist ivuxolimab in advanced cancers. Assay: immunoSEQ multiplex PCR; the TCRdb copy retains only in-frame clones and omits some. Here the sample spans approximately 89,000 clones, around 88% being singletons. This specimen was CD4+ or CD8+ T cells sorted from blood, taken in a trial of the OX40 agonist ivuxolimab. Source of these receptors: an adult with an advanced solid tumor such as melanoma, head and neck, liver or kidney cancer. Each CDR3 is given with its conserved first and last residue. The order of the fields is V gene, D gene, clone size, J gene, CDR3 protein, CDR3 DNA. A D gene is named only where the DNA matches it firmly. Part of the rows lack a size; the others show once, few, many or a class for expanded clones.

>TRBV28|.|.|TRBJ2-5
CASTPWGLQETQYF
TGTGCCAGCACCCCTTGGGGACTCCAAGAGACCCAGTACTTC
>TRBV7-6|.|.|TRBJ1-2
CASSPEVNYGYTF
TGTGCCAGCAGCCCGGAGGTTAACTATGGCTACACCTTC
>TRBV27|.|.|TRBJ1-4
CASSPLKGVTNEKLFF
TGTGCCAGCAGTCCACTAAAGGGGGTGACTAATGAAAAACTGTTTTTT
>TRBV5-1|.|.|TRBJ2-5
CASTFNRGGTETQYF
TGCGCCAGTACATTTAACAGGGGAGGAACGGAGACCCAGTACTTC
>TRBV20-1|.|.|TRBJ2-7
CSEASPYEQYF
TGCAGTGAGGCGTCCCCCTACGAGCAGTACTTC
>TRBV14|.|.|TRBJ1-3
CASSPGGGRDTIYF
TGTGCCAGCAGCCCTGGAGGGGGACGGGACACCATATATTTT
>TRBV5-1|.|few|TRBJ1-2
CASSLAVQGGYTF
TGCGCCAGCAGCTTGGCCGTCCAGGGTGGCTACACCTTC
>TRBV5-4|.|.|TRBJ2-7
CASSLGHGSEQYF
TGTGCCAGCAGCTTGGGACACGGCAGCGAGCAGTACTTC
>TRBV11-1|.|.|TRBJ2-7
CASSFSPGDGEQYF
TGTGCCAGCAGCTTTTCCCCAGGGGACGGCGAGCAGTACTTC
>TRBV5-4|.|.|TRBJ1-1
CASSPAAGFGDTEAFF
TGTGCCAGCAGCCCTGCGGCAGGATTCGGGGACACTGAAGCTTTCTTT
>TRBV15|.|once|TRBJ1-4
CATSRGNNEKLFF
TGTGCCACCAGCCGCGGGAATAATGAAAAACTGTTTTTT
>TRBV18|TRBD1|few|TRBJ1-5
CASSRTGGAGNQPQHF
TGTGCCAGCTCAAGAACAGGGGGCGCCGGCAATCAGCCCCAGCATTTT
>TRBV7-2|.|.|TRBJ2-3
CASSLGISTDTQYF
TGTGCCAGCAGCTTAGGGATTAGCACAGATACGCAGTATTTT
>TRBV6-1|.|once|TRBJ1-5
CASSERGSYSNQPQHF
TGTGCCAGCAGTGAAAGGGGCTCCTATAGCAATCAGCCCCAGCATTTT
>TRBV7-9|TRBD2|.|TRBJ2-2
CASSLGGGATGELFF
TGTGCCAGCAGCCTCGGCGGGGGGGCTACCGGGGAGCTGTTTTTT
>TRBV2|.|.|TRBJ2-2
CASTRLVRSAGELFF
TGTGCCAGCACCCGACTAGTAAGGAGCGCCGGGGAGCTGTTTTTT
>TRBV10-3|.|once|TRBJ1-3
CAISGDSITGNTIYF
TGTGCCATCAGTGGAGACAGCATAACAGGGAACACCATATATTTT
>TRBV12-5|.|.|TRBJ1-3
CASEGISSGNTIYF
TGTGCTAGTGAGGGGATAAGCTCTGGAAACACCATATATTTT
>TRBV7-8|.|.|TRBJ2-5
CASSPKRGVGQGETQYF
TGTGCCAGCAGCCCCAAGAGGGGGGTGGGTCAAGGAGAGACCCAGTACTTC
>TRBV28|.|.|TRBJ1-1
CASSLTGPMNTEAFF
TGTGCCAGCAGCCTAACAGGACCCATGAACACTGAAGCTTTCTTT
>TRBV2|TRBD1|.|TRBJ2-7
CASRDRGPEQYF
TGTGCCAGCAGGGACAGGGGGCCCGAGCAGTACTTC
>TRBV18|.|.|TRBJ1-6
CASSPPVGTGNSPLHF
TGTGCCAGCTCACCACCCGTGGGGACCGGGAATTCACCCCTCCACTTT
>TRBV5-1|.|.|TRBJ1-2
CASSFGGLDYGYTF
TGCGCCAGCAGCTTCGGGGGGTTGGACTATGGCTACACCTTC
>TRBV5-6|TRBD1|.|TRBJ1-5
CASGFRGQGGQPQHF
TGTGCCAGCGGATTCCGCGGACAGGGCGGGCAGCCCCAGCATTTT
>TRBV11-1|.|.|TRBJ2-4
CASSSRTEAKNIQYF
TGTGCCAGCAGCTCGAGGACAGAAGCCAAAAACATTCAGTACTTC
>TRBV7-2|.|.|TRBJ2-7
CASSNRPSYEQYF
TGTGCCAGCAGCAACCGCCCCAGCTACGAGCAGTACTTC
>TRBV28|.|once|TRBJ1-3
CASSSRGPSGNTIYF
TGTGCCAGCAGTTCGAGGGGCCCCTCTGGAAACACCATATATTTT
>TRBV7-2|TRBD1|.|TRBJ2-1
CASSSRQGYNEQFF
TGTGCCAGCAGCTCCCGACAGGGATACAATGAGCAGTTCTTC
>TRBV11-2|.|.|TRBJ1-1
CASSLFMVGNTEAFF
TGTGCCAGCAGCTTATTTATGGTTGGGAACACTGAAGCTTTCTTT
>TRBV7-9|.|.|TRBJ2-5
CASSSGARETQYF
TGTGCCAGCAGCTCGGGGGCTAGAGAGACCCAGTACTTC
>TRBV5-4|.|.|TRBJ2-1
CASSPKWGALYNEQFF
TGTGCCAGCAGTCCAAAGTGGGGGGCTCTGTACAATGAGCAGTTCTTC
>TRBV18|TRBD2|.|TRBJ2-5
CASSPGGLAGGETQYF
TGTGCCAGCTCACCCGGCGGACTAGCGGGGGGAGAGACCCAGTACTTC
>TRBV27|.|.|TRBJ2-1
CASSLSKNEQFF
TGTGCCAGCAGTTTATCGAAGAATGAGCAGTTCTTC
>TRBV11-2|.|.|TRBJ1-2
CASSTYRVGGRRKGYTF
TGTGCCAGCAGCACCTACCGTGTGGGCGGCAGGAGAAAAGGCTACACCTTC
>TRBV5-1|.|.|TRBJ2-2
CASSYTGIYTGELFF
TGCGCCAGCAGTTATACCGGGATATACACCGGGGAGCTGTTTTTT
>TRBV7-8|.|once|TRBJ1-1
CASSLGTANTEAFF
TGTGCCAGCAGCTTAGGGACTGCGAACACTGAAGCTTTCTTT
>TRBV5-5|.|.|TRBJ1-4
CASSLAGSANNEKLFF
TGTGCCAGCAGCTTGGCAGGTTCGGCCAATAATGAAAAACTGTTTTTT
>TRBV2|.|.|TRBJ2-5
CASRGSREETQYF
TGTGCCAGCAGGGGCAGTAGAGAAGAGACCCAGTACTTC
>TRBV27|TRBD1|.|TRBJ2-5
CASMKGQGAGETQYF
TGTGCCAGCATGAAAGGACAGGGGGCGGGGGAGACCCAGTACTTC
>TRBV2|TRBD1|.|TRBJ2-5
CASSYRGQETQYF
TGTGCCAGCAGTTACAGGGGGCAAGAGACCCAGTACTTC
>TRBV25-1|.|.|TRBJ2-2
CASSDSGLSTGELFF
TGTGCCAGCAGTGATTCGGGGTTGAGCACCGGGGAGCTGTTTTTT
>TRBV19|.|.|TRBJ1-3
CATGGNTIYF
TGTGCCACCGGGGGAAACACCATATATTTT
>TRBV7-9|.|.|TRBJ1-2
CASSLDRVGYGYTF
TGTGCCAGCAGCTTAGACAGGGTGGGGTATGGCTACACCTTC
>TRBV6-6|TRBD1|few|TRBJ1-5
CASSSGTTGIQPQHF
TGTGCCAGCAGTAGCGGGACGACAGGGATTCAGCCCCAGCATTTT
>TRBV5-6|.|.|TRBJ1-1
CASSWEKGRSTEAFF
TGTGCCAGCAGCTGGGAGAAGGGGCGAAGCACTGAAGCTTTCTTT
>TRBV9|TRBD1|.|TRBJ2-5
CASSVATGGRETQYF
TGTGCCAGCAGCGTGGCGACAGGGGGCCGGGAGACCCAGTACTTC
>TRBV2|.|.|TRBJ2-2
CASSDGLGSSATGELFF
TGTGCCAGCAGTGACGGCCTCGGTTCTTCGGCCACCGGGGAGCTGTTTTTT
>TRBV7-2|.|.|TRBJ1-3
CASSLGGRHGNTIYF
TGTGCCAGCAGCTTAGGCGGGCGACATGGAAACACCATATATTTT
>TRBV5-5|.|.|TRBJ1-2
CASSLAPQFNYGYTF
TGTGCCAGCAGCTTGGCCCCACAATTTAACTATGGCTACACCTTC
>TRBV10-3|.|.|TRBJ2-5
CAIRGVQETQYF
TGTGCCATCAGAGGGGTTCAAGAGACCCAGTACTTC
>TRBV7-9|TRBD1|.|TRBJ1-4
CASSRQGDEKLFF
TGTGCCAGCAGCAGACAGGGGGATGAAAAACTGTTTTTT
>TRBV28|.|once|TRBJ2-7
CASSTRGSSYEQYF
TGTGCCAGCAGTACCCGGGGCAGCTCCTACGAGCAGTACTTC
>TRBV2|.|once|TRBJ1-1
CASSEDRFNTEAFF
TGTGCCAGCAGTGAAGACAGGTTTAACACTGAAGCTTTCTTT